Listed below are T cell receptor beta chains from one sample, sequenced in a study of neurological immune-mediated disorders. TCRdb recomputed calls from the 5' RACE reads with MiXCR, one row per CDR3 protein. The table has 50,000 to 80,000 distinct CDR3 sequences, roughly 4.8% seen once. Sequencing was performed on PBMCs. The receptors originated from a man in his thirties or forties with multiple sclerosis. The CDR3 runs from the conserved cysteine through the conserved F or W. D genes are given only for firm matches. Size values are once, few and many counts, or a class for expanded clones, and some rows have none.

v_call: TRBV20-1; clone_size: many; j_call: TRBJ2-1; d_call: -; cdr3_nt: TGCAGTGCCGGGGCCTCTTGGGAGCAGTTCTTC; cdr3_aa: CSAGASWEQFF
v_call: TRBV9; clone_size: many; j_call: TRBJ2-3; d_call: TRBD1; cdr3_nt: TGTGCCAGCTCGGAGTTCCTGACAGGGGCCACAGATACGCAGTATTTT; cdr3_aa: CASSEFLTGATDTQYF
v_call: TRBV29-1; clone_size: -; j_call: TRBJ2-7; d_call: -; cdr3_nt: TGCAGCGTCAAAACCGGGACCGAATACGAGCAGTACTTC; cdr3_aa: CSVKTGTEYEQYF
v_call: TRBV5-1; clone_size: many; j_call: TRBJ1-2; d_call: -; cdr3_nt: TGCGCCAGCAGCTCGGACAGAGAGGGCTACACCTTC; cdr3_aa: CASSSDREGYTF
v_call: TRBV6-5; clone_size: many; j_call: TRBJ1-2; d_call: -; cdr3_nt: TGTGCCAGCAGTTACGGTCAGGGTAACTATGGCTACACCTTC; cdr3_aa: CASSYGQGNYGYTF
v_call: TRBV20-1; clone_size: many; j_call: TRBJ1-2; d_call: -; cdr3_nt: TGCAGTGCTAGAGTGAGAGAGCTGCGGGTAGGGTATGGCTACACCTTC; cdr3_aa: CSARVRELRVGYGYTF
v_call: TRBV3-1; clone_size: many; j_call: TRBJ2-1; d_call: -; cdr3_nt: TGTGCCAGCAGCCAAAGGGGGGAAAAGCAGTTCTTC; cdr3_aa: CASSQRGEKQFF
v_call: TRBV30; clone_size: many; j_call: TRBJ1-2; d_call: -; cdr3_nt: TGTGCCTGGAGAAACCGGGAAACTAACTATGGCTACACCTTC; cdr3_aa: CAWRNRETNYGYTF
v_call: TRBV5-1; clone_size: many; j_call: TRBJ1-1; d_call: TRBD1; cdr3_nt: TGCGCCAGCAGCTTGGTTAGACAGGGGAGGAGAGGGACTGAAGCTTTCTTT; cdr3_aa: CASSLVRQGRRGTEAFF
v_call: TRBV7-2; clone_size: many; j_call: TRBJ1-2; d_call: -; cdr3_nt: TGTGCCAATTCCGGGACCAATTATGGCTACACCTTC; cdr3_aa: CANSGTNYGYTF
v_call: TRBV20-1; clone_size: -; j_call: TRBJ2-1; d_call: -; cdr3_nt: TGCAGTGCTATCCGCGCGGGACAGCCCTACAATGAGCAGTTCTTC; cdr3_aa: CSAIRAGQPYNEQFF
v_call: TRBV20-1; clone_size: many; j_call: TRBJ2-7; d_call: -; cdr3_nt: TGCAGTGCTAGTCATCCCGACACAGAGCAGTACTTC; cdr3_aa: CSASHPDTEQYF
v_call: TRBV29-1; clone_size: many; j_call: TRBJ1-4; d_call: -; cdr3_nt: TGCAGCGTGACAGAAGTTAATGAAAAACTGTTTTTT; cdr3_aa: CSVTEVNEKLFF
v_call: TRBV12-3/TRBV12-4; clone_size: many; j_call: TRBJ1-1; d_call: -; cdr3_nt: TGTGCCAGCAGTTTCGGGGGACACACTGAAGCTTTCTTT; cdr3_aa: CASSFGGHTEAFF
v_call: TRBV7-9; clone_size: many; j_call: TRBJ2-2; d_call: TRBD1; cdr3_nt: TGTGCCAGCAGCTTAGGGATCAGGACCAGGGGGTCGACCGGGGAGCTGTTTTTT; cdr3_aa: CASSLGIRTRGSTGELFF
v_call: TRBV3-1; clone_size: many; j_call: TRBJ2-5; d_call: -; cdr3_nt: TGTGCCAGCAGCCAAGATGGGGCAGGGGTCGGGGAGACCCAGTACTTC; cdr3_aa: CASSQDGAGVGETQYF
v_call: TRBV10-3; clone_size: many; j_call: TRBJ1-5; d_call: -; cdr3_nt: TGTGCCATCAGTGAGAACCCGGGTGATCAGCCCCAGCATTTT; cdr3_aa: CAISENPGDQPQHF
v_call: TRBV6-6; clone_size: many; j_call: TRBJ1-2; d_call: -; cdr3_nt: TGTGCCAGCAGCCCAGGGATTAACTATGGCTACACCTTC; cdr3_aa: CASSPGINYGYTF
v_call: TRBV9; clone_size: many; j_call: TRBJ1-4; d_call: TRBD1; cdr3_nt: TGTGCCAGCAGCGCGAACACGGGGACAGGGAGGTATGAAAAACTGTTTTTT; cdr3_aa: CASSANTGTGRYEKLFF
v_call: TRBV9; clone_size: few; j_call: TRBJ1-1; d_call: -; cdr3_nt: TGTGCCAGCAGCGCCCAAGGGGATACGAACACTGAAGCTTTCTTT; cdr3_aa: CASSAQGDTNTEAFF
v_call: TRBV20-1; clone_size: medium-sized; j_call: TRBJ2-1; d_call: -; cdr3_nt: TGCAGTGCTAGAGATCGGGGTTTAGACTACAATGAGCAGTTCTTC; cdr3_aa: CSARDRGLDYNEQFF
v_call: TRBV5-1; clone_size: many; j_call: TRBJ1-1; d_call: -; cdr3_nt: TGCGCCAGCAGCTTGGCCAGGCAAAACACTGAAGCTTTCTTT; cdr3_aa: CASSLARQNTEAFF